This section outlines one T cell receptor beta chain sequence together with its context. The antigen is undetermined. 60 Vbeta and 13 Jbeta primers were used in PCR. Assay used: immunoSEQ multiplex PCR; TCRdb lists only in-frame clones, some missing. Of approximately 130,000 clones detected, over 70% appear once; the ten largest clones hold 1.8%. These data are taken from a study of cytomegalovirus exposure and HLA in healthy donors. Regarding the study as a whole: Among TCR beta chains, those listed as cytomegalovirus-associated numbered over 150. Previous analysis showed most TCR beta V segments were productive about 87% or about 30% of the time.

Germline CDR1 reads SGHTS; CDR2 reads YDEGEE. CDR3 length equals 14 residues. Trimming cost V 4 bases and J 4 bases; bases outside gene matches: 6. The chain combines TRBV5-8 with TRBJ2-5; 8 bases fit TRBD2. This TCR came from a woman between 40 and 50 years old in good health and CMV-seronegative. Sequencing input: PBMCs. The CDR3 nucleotides read TGTGCCAGCAGCGGAGGGACTAGTGGAGAGACCCAGTACTTC. It yields the protein CASSGGTSGETQYF.